This T cell receptor (beta chain) was observed in a study of T cell responses to AZD1222 COVID-19 vaccine (dated by TCRdb to the early 2020s). About the investigation overall: AZD1222 recipients given second doses at about 4 weeks or at about 12 weeks were pooled, since spike-specific TCR depth and breadth were not found to differ between the two schedules. Trial participants were enrolled into age subgroups of 18-55, 56-69 and 70-plus years, which contained approximately 150, 28 and 58 TCR-sequenced participants, respectively. TCR sequencing was performed for 230 to 250 trial participants, of whom around 200 were given two doses of AZD1222 and around 25 were given two doses of MenACWY control vaccine. General study outcomes and caveats: The vaccine-associated CD4 TCRs covered the entire spike protein, and the dominant responses fell in regions 160-218 and 743-854. Participants were mostly white British and included more females than males, and it was suggested by the authors that clonal diversity may have been underestimated. Epitopes outside the regions mutated in the B.1.351 and B.1.1.7 variants were reportedly recognized by nearly half of the unique spike-specific TCRs. After two AZD1222 doses, both the breadth and the depth of spike-specific TCRs were significantly higher than at day 0 and than in MenACWY recipients. In the small 56-69-year group, the increase in depth fell short of significance, most likely because of low power. Because no day 14 peak-response samples were available, the repertoires could be characterized only after the peak T cell response. Conclusions about previously exposed vaccinees are limited, since just 6 or 7 AZD1222 recipients were seropositive for SARS-CoV-2 at baseline.

Interpreted using the paper, the time point label stands for: baseline before first vaccination. The vaccinee samples were drawn from two UK trials, COV001 and COV002, one of which was a single-blind randomized controlled phase 2/3 trial testing AZD1222 (ChAdOx1 nCoV-19) in healthy adults. Trial participant PBMC samples were collected at day 0 and day 28 after the second dose for TCRbeta chain sequencing. Taken from cysteine to phenylalanine, the CDR3 has 17 residues. This entry keeps only the CDR3 DNA: 51 bases, framed from base 1. CDR1 is given as SGHAT and CDR2 as FQNNGV, both from the germline V gene. Trimming takes 5 bases off V and 2 bases off J; junction bases not matched to a gene: 14. The CDR3 regions of human TCRbeta chains were analyzed by immunosequencing. On the study's bioinformatics: TCRs in the repertoires were compared against a reference library of SARS-CoV-2-specific TCRs that had been generated with the MIRA antigen-specificity platform. Breadth was defined as the fraction of unique TCRs that were SARS-CoV-2-associated, and depth was defined as the fraction of total T cells that were SARS-CoV-2-associated. Using the MIRA data, each spike-specific TCR was assigned both to the spike region to which the TCR was reactive and to a CD4 or CD8 class. Log10-transformed breadth and depth values were compared by one-way ANOVA with Sidak's multiple comparisons tests. The immuneACCESS repertoire file appears here via TCRdb, limited to in-frame rearrangements. These files lack a portion of the clones; in checked studies, under half of the deficit traces to unresolved V genes, and the cause of the others is not known. The V and J calls and the clone size are those of that table, but D and trimming were determined from the DNA. This sample comprises around 50,000 clones, approximately 84% of them detected only once. The ten biggest clones cover over 15% of the sample.

Remarks on this clone: Its antigen remains unidentified. No quality values exist for individual bases; no much larger clone is one base distant.

The source was peripheral blood, collected on day 0 of AZD1222 vaccination. The V and J genes are TRBV11-2 and TRBJ2-7, with 8 bases aligning to TRBD1. The TCR sequence derives from an adult in good health. The DNA reads as follows: TGTGCCAGCAGCGATAGGAACGACAGGGGATCCCCCTACGAGCAGTACTTC. Its translation is CASSDRNDRGSPYEQYF. Outside the CDR3, residues come from the reference TRBV11-2 and TRBJ2-7 proteins, so the full variable domain is: EAGVAQSPRYKIIEKRQSVAFWCNPISGHATLYWYQQILGQGPKLLIQFQNNGVVDDSQLPKDRFSAERLKGVDSTLKIQPAKLEDSAVYLCASSDRNDRGSPYEQYFGPGTRLTVT.